These 6 T cell receptor beta chains came from one sample sequenced in a study of blood T cells in healthy people across ages. Sample-barcoded 5' priming and a J-beta primer mix drove a second PCR of roughly 7 to 11 cycles. Via MiXCR, TCRdb re-called the 5' RACE reads, giving one row per CDR3 protein. The data show 1.5 million to 2 million distinct CDR3 sequences, more than 35% seen once. The specimen sequenced was blood. These receptor sequences come from a human donor in good health.

This clonotype was recorded a few times. The chain has TRBV7-9 and TRBJ1-1, with D perhaps matching TRBD1 (5 bases). Germline CDR1 reads SEHNR; CDR2 reads FQNEAQ (reference sequence). The CDR3 contains 15 residues. The V end was cut by 4 bases, the J end by 5 bases, with 17 bases between. The CDR3 is CASSSDLRARTEAFF. The CDR3 DNA reads TGTGCCAGCAGCTCCGACCTCAGGGCTCGGACTGAAGCTTTCTTT.

The chain recombines TRBV12-3 or TRBV12-4 with TRBJ2-7; D gene unclear. V was trimmed by 0 bases and J by 12 bases, leaving 18 bases between them. The CDR3 is made up of 14 amino acids. For the CDR3, the DNA is TGTGCCAGCAGTTTAGCACCGATTGACACCTTAAGGTACTTC. It translates to CASSLAPIDTLRYF.

This clonotype was seen ten or more times. The V call is TRBV5-5, the J call TRBJ2-5; the D gene is possibly TRBD1 (5 bases). V gave up 4 bases and J gave up 4 bases, with 17 bases separating them. Per the germline V gene, CDR1 is SGHKS and CDR2 is YYEKEE (reference sequence). CDR3 size: 15 residues. The CDR3 sequence: CASSPLSAGRETQYF. CDR3 bases: TGTGCCAGCAGCCCCCTTTCGGCAGGGCGAGAGACCCAGTACTTC.

There are many counts of this clonotype. J is TRBJ1-5 and V is TRBV30; D unresolved. Trimming took 3 bases from V and 9 from J, leaving 12 bases between them. The CDR3 runs to 12 residues. CDR1 is GTSNPN and CDR2 is SVGIG in the germline V gene (reference sequence). The CDR3 DNA sequence: TGTGCCTGGAGCACCCCCTTGGGGCCCCAGCATTTT. It encodes CAWSTPLGPQHF.

This clonotype was picked up a small number of times. The rearrangement links TRBV4-3 to TRBJ2-7; D is unclear. Trimming removed 3 bases from V and 0 bases from J, with 15 bases in between. Germline V gives CDR1 LGHNA, CDR2 YSLEER. The CDR3 totals 16 residues. CDR3 amino acids: CASSQLKTVSSYEQYF. The DNA of the CDR3 is TGCGCCAGCAGCCAGTTAAAGACGGTAAGCTCCTACGAGCAGTACTTC.

The V and J genes are TRBV5-1 and TRBJ2-1, with 9 bases matching TRBD1. From germline, CDR1 is SGHRS and CDR2 YFSETQ. The junction had 7 bases not matched to a gene; V was cut back by 3 bases and J by 9 bases. This CDR3 is built from 14 residues. CDR3 sequence reads: CASSSGTGNGEQFF. The DNA for the CDR3 is TGCGCCAGCAGCTCGGGGACAGGGAATGGTGAGCAGTTCTTC.